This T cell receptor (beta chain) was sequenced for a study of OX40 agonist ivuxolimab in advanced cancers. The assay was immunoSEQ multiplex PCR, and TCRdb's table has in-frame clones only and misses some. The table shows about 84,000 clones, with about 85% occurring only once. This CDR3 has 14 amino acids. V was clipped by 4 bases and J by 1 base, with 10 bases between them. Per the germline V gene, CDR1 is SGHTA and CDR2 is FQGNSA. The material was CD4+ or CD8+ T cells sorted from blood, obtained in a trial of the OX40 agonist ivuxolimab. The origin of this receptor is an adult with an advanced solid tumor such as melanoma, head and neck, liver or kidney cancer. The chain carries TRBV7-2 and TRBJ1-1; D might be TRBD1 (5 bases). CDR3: CASSSYGGNTEAFF. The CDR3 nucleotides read TGTGCCAGCAGCTCGTACGGGGGGAACACTGAAGCTTTCTTT.